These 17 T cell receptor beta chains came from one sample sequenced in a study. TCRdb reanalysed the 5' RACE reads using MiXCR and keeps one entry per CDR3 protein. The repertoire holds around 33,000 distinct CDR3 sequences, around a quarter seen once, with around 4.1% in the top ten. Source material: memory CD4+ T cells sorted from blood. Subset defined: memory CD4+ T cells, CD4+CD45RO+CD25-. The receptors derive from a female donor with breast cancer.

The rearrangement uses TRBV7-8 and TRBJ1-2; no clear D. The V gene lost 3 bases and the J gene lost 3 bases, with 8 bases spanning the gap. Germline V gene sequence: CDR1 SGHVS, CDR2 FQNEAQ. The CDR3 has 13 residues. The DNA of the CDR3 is TGTGCCAGCAGCTTCGGCCCAGACTATGGCTACACCTTC. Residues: CASSFGPDYGYTF.

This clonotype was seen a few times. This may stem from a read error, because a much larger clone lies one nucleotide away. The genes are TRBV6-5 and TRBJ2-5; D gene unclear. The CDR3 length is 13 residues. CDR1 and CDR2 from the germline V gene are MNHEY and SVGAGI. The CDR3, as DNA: TGTGCCAGCAGCCCCAACATCCTAGAGACCCAGTGCTTC. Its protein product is CASSPNILETQCF.

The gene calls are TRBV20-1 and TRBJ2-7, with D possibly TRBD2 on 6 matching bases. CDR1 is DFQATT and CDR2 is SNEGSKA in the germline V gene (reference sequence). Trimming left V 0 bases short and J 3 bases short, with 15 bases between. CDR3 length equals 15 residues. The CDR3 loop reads CSARDLGSPHYEQYF. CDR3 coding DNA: TGCAGTGCTAGAGATCTCGGGAGCCCCCACTACGAGCAGTACTTC.

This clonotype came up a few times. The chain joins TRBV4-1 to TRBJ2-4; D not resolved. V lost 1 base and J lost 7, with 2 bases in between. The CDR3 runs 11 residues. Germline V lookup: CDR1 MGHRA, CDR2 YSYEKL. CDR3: CASSQGNIQYF. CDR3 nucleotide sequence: TGCGCCAGCAGCCAAGGCAACATTCAGTACTTC.

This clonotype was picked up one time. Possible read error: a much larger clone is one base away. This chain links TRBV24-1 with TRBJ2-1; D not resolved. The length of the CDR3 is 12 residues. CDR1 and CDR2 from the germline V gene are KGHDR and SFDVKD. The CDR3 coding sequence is TGTGCCACCAGTGGATTCCAGATGGAGCATTTCTTC. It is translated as CATSGFQMEHFF.

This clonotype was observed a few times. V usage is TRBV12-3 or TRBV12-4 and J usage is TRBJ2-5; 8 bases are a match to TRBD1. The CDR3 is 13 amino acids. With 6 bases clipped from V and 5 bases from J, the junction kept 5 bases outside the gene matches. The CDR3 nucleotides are TGTGCCAGCAGGCGGACAGGGTGGGAGACCCAGTACTTC. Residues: CASRRTGWETQYF.

The CDR3 nucleotides are TGCGCCAGCAGCCAGGAGAGCCCCGGGACAGGGGGCGTCTACGAGCAGTACTTC. This codes for CASSQESPGTGGVYEQYF. V is TRBV4-1 and J is TRBJ2-7; 12 bases fit TRBD1. Germline loops: CDR1 MGHRA, CDR2 YSYEKL. The length of the CDR3 is 18 residues. Losses at the gene ends were 3 bases for V and 3 bases for J; bases not matched to a gene: 12.

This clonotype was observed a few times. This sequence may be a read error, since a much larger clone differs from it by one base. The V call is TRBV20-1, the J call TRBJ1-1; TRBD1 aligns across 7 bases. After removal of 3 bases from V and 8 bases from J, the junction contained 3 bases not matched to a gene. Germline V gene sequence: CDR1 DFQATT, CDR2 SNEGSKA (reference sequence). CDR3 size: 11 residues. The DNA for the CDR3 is TGCAGTGCTAGTACGGACAGGGAAGCTTTCTTT. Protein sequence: CSASTDREAFF.

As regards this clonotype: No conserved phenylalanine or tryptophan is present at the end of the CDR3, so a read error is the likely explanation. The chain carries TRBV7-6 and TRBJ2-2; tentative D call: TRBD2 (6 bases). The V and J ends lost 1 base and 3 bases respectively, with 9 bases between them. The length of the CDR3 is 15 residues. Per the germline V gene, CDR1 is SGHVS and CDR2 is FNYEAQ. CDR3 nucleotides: TGTGCCAGCAGCTTAGGGGGACTTTACACCGGGGAGCTGTTTTCT. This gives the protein CASSLGGLYTGELFS.

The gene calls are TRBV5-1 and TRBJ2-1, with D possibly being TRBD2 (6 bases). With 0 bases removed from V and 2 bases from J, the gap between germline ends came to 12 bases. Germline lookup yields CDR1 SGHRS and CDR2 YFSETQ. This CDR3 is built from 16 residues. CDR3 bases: TGCGCCAGCAGCTTGGGCGGGAACGCGGCCTACAATGAGCAGTTCTTC. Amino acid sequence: CASSLGGNAAYNEQFF.

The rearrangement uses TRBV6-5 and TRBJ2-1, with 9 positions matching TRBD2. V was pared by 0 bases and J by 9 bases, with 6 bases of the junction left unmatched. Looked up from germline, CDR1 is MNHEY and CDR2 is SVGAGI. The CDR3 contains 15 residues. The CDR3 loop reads CASSYSSGGKGEQFF. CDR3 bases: TGTGCCAGCAGTTACTCGAGCGGGGGGAAGGGTGAGCAGTTCTTC.

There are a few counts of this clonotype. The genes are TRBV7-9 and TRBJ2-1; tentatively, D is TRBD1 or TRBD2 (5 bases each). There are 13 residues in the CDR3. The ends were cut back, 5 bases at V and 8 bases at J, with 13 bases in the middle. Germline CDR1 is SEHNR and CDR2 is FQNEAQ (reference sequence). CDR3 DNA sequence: TGTGCCAGCAGCGTAATGTTGGGGGATGAGCAGTTCTTC. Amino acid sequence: CASSVMLGDEQFF.

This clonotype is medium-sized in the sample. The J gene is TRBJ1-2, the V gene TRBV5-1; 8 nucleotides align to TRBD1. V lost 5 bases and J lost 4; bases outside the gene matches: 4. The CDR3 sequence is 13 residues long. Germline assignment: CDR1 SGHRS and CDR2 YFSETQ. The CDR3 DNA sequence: TGCGCCAGCAGGACAGGGGCGACCTATGGCTACACCTTC. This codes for CASRTGATYGYTF.

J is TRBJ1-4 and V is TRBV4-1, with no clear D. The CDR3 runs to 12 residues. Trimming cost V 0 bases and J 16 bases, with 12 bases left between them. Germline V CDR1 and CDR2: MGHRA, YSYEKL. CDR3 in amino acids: CASSQDLHNRFF. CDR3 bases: TGCGCCAGCAGCCAAGATCTCCATAACAGGTTTTTT.

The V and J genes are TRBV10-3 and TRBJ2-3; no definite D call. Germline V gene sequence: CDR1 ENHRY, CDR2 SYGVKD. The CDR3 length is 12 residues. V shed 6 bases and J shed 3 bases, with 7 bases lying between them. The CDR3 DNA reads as TGTGCCATCAGACACGAAACAGATACGCAGTATTTT. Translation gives CAIRHETDTQYF.

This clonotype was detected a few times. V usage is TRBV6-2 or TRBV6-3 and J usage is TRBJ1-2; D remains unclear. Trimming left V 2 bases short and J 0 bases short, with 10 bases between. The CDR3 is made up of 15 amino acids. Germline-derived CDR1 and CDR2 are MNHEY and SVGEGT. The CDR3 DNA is TGTGCCAGCAGTTACCGTTCAGCTTCTAACTATGGCTACACCTTC. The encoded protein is CASSYRSASNYGYTF.

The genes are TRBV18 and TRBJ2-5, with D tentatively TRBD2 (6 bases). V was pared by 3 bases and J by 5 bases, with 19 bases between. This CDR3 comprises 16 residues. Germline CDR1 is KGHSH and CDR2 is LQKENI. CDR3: CASSPPTRGVRETQYF. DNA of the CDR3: TGTGCCAGCTCACCGCCGACTAGGGGAGTAAGGGAGACCCAGTACTTC.